This section outlines one TCR beta chain sequence together with its context. TCRdb fed the 5' RACE reads into MiXCR, producing one record per CDR3 protein. The data contain 40,000 to 65,000 distinct CDR3 sequences, 24% of them singletons. Input material: tumor-infiltrating naive CD4+ T cells sorted from the breast tumor. The subset here: naive CD4+ T cells, CD4+CD45RA+CD25-. The TCR originated in a female donor with breast cancer.

Here the CDR3 reads CASSLARTGTTDTQYF. The CDR3 nucleotides read TGCGCCAGCAGCTTGGCCCGGACAGGAACCACAGATACGCAGTATTTT. The chain employs TRBV5-1 and TRBJ2-3, with TRBD1 matching over 7 bases. In germline, CDR1 is SGHRS, CDR2 YFSETQ. The CDR3 contains 16 residues. V lost 0 bases and J lost 2; bases outside the gene matches: 6.